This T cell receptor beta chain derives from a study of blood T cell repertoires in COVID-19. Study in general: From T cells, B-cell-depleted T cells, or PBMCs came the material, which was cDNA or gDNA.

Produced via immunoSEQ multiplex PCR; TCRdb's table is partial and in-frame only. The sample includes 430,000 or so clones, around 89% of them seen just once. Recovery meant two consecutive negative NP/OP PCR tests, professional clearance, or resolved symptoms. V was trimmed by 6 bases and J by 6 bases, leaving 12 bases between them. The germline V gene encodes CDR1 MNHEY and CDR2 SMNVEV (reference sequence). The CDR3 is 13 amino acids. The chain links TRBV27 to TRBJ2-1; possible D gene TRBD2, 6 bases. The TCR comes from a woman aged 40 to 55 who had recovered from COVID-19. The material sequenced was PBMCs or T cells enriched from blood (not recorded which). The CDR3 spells CASRPLAFNEQFF. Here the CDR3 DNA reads TGTGCCAGCAGGCCACTAGCTTTCAATGAGCAGTTCTTC.